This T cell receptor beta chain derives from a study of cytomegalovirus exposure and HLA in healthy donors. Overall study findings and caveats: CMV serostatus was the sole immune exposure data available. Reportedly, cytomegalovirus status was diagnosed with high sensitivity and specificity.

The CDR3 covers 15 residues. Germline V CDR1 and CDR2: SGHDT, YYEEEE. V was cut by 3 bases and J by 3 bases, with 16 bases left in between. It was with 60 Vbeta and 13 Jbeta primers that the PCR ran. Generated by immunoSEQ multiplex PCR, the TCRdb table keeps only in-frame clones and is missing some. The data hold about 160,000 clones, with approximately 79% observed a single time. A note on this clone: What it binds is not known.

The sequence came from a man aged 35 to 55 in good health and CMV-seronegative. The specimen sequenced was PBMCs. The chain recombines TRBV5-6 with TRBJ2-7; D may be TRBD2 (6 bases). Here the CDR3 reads CASSSWGETYYEQYF. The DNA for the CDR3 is TGTGCCAGCAGCTCATGGGGGGAAACCTACTACGAGCAGTACTTC.